Below, 20 T cell receptor beta chains from the same sample are listed, as sequenced in a study of OX40 agonist ivuxolimab in advanced cancers. The protocol was immunoSEQ multiplex PCR, while the TCRdb copy is restricted to in-frame clones and leaves out a portion. The table lists about 30,000 clones, approximately 88% of them singletons. Sequenced material: CD4+ or CD8+ T cells sorted from blood, taken in a trial of the OX40 agonist ivuxolimab. The origin of the receptors is an adult with an advanced solid tumor such as melanoma, head and neck, liver or kidney cancer.

The chain uses TRBV19 and TRBJ2-1, with D perhaps TRBD2 (5 bases). The CDR3 length is 15 residues. V lost 2 bases and J lost 2, with 10 bases in between. Germline V gene lookup returns CDR1 LNHDA and CDR2 SQIVND (reference sequence). CDR3 nucleotide sequence: TGTGCCAGTAGTATAATAGAGGGCCCCTACAATGAGCAGTTCTTC. Protein: CASSIIEGPYNEQFF.

The genes are TRBV6-4 and TRBJ2-2, with 8 bases fitting TRBD1. This CDR3 is 16 amino acids long. The germline V gene encodes CDR1 MRHNA and CDR2 SNTAGT. The V segment lost 4 bases and the J segment 5 bases; nucleotides outside the gene matches: 9. CDR3 DNA sequence: TGTGCCAGCAGTGTGCGAGCGGACAGGGTAACCGGGGAGCTGTTTTTT. Amino acids: CASSVRADRVTGELFF.

The chain employs TRBV5-1 and TRBJ2-1; TRBD1 might be the D (6 bases). From germline, CDR1 is SGHRS and CDR2 YFSETQ. The V and J ends lost 0 bases and 7 bases respectively, with 17 bases between them. This CDR3 region has 16 residues. The CDR3 DNA reads as TGCGCCAGCAGCTTGGCGGGTGGGGGCACGGGAAATGAGCAGTTCTTC. This encodes CASSLAGGGTGNEQFF.

The V gene is TRBV7-3, the J gene TRBJ2-5, with D perhaps matching TRBD2 (7 bases). This CDR3 has 15 amino acids. Deletions cut 4 bases from V and 11 bases from J, with 23 bases between. Germline CDR1 reads SGHTA; CDR2 reads FQGTGA. DNA for the CDR3: TGTGCCAGCAGCTCCGCGGGGGCTGCCTTCGAAGAGCAGTACTTC. Amino acids: CASSSAGAAFEEQYF.

This rearrangement joins TRBV6-1 to TRBJ1-5, with TRBD1 matching over 7 bases. This CDR3 spans 17 amino acids. CDR1 is MNHNS, CDR2 SASEGT, per germline. V was pared by 2 bases and J by 0 bases, with 7 bases of the junction left unmatched. CDR3 loop: CASSEIPGGFSNQPQHF. As DNA, the CDR3 is TGTGCCAGCAGTGAAATTCCAGGGGGATTTAGCAATCAGCCCCAGCATTTT.

The chain is built from TRBV4-2 and TRBJ2-6; D gene ambiguous. The CDR3 loop spans 16 amino acids. Germline V CDR1 and CDR2: LGHNA, YNFKEQ. The V end lost 0 bases, the J end lost 0 bases, and 6 bases lay between the germline ends. In DNA form, the CDR3 reads TGTGCCAGCAGCCAAGACCTGTCCTCTGGGGCCAACGTCCTGACTTTC. It codes for CASSQDLSSGANVLTF.

The chain has TRBV4-1 and TRBJ1-2; 10 nucleotides align to TRBD1. Germline V lookup: CDR1 MGHRA, CDR2 YSYEKL. CDR3 size: 17 residues. The J segment lost 7 bases and the V segment lost 1 base, leaving 12 bases of the junction unmatched. In DNA, the CDR3 is TGCGCCAGCAGCCAAGGGATGGGGCGACAGGGGGCTTTTGGCTACACCTTC. Translation: CASSQGMGRQGAFGYTF.

This rearrangement joins TRBV4-3 to TRBJ1-1; 9 positions agree with TRBD1. Germline CDR1 LGHNA, CDR2 YSLEER. This CDR3 contains 15 residues. Unmatched junction bases numbered 7, after V lost 1 base and J lost 7 bases. The CDR3 region is CASSQARDRVNEAFF. CDR3 coding DNA: TGCGCCAGCAGCCAAGCCCGGGACAGGGTAAATGAAGCTTTCTTT.

The V and J genes are TRBV30 and TRBJ2-7; D gene ambiguous. This CDR3 region has 14 residues. V shed 0 bases and J shed 5 bases, with 14 bases lying between them. Germline loops: CDR1 GTSNPN, CDR2 SVGIG (reference sequence). The CDR3: CAWSVGLGLNEQYF. The CDR3 DNA follows: TGTGCCTGGAGTGTAGGTCTGGGCCTGAACGAGCAGTACTTC.

This clone was found once. CDR3 amino acids: CASSYSYSGDEQYF. The DNA for the CDR3 is TGTGCCAGCAGTTACTCGTACAGCGGGGACGAGCAGTACTTC. The J gene is TRBJ2-7, the V gene TRBV6-5, with TRBD2 identical over 7 bases. V trimming: 0 bases; J trimming: 5 bases; junction bases outside the gene matches: 4. Germline V gives CDR1 MNHEY, CDR2 SVGAGI. The CDR3 totals 14 residues.

The V call is TRBV7-8, the J call TRBJ2-7; TRBD2 matches 10 bases. The length of the CDR3 is 15 residues. The J segment lost 2 bases and the V segment lost 5 bases, leaving 6 bases of the junction unmatched. Germline CDR1 and CDR2: SGHVS and FQNEAQ. This chain's CDR3 is CASSPWTSGTYEQYF. The CDR3 region has the DNA TGTGCCAGCAGCCCGTGGACTAGCGGCACCTACGAGCAGTACTTC.

V is TRBV5-1 and J is TRBJ2-2; D is ambiguous. Per germline, CDR1 SGHRS and CDR2 YFSETQ. The V and J ends lost 4 bases and 6 bases respectively, with 10 bases between them. The CDR3 is made up of 13 amino acids. In DNA, the CDR3 is TGCGCCAGCAGCCCTACCCGAGCCGGGGAGCTGTTTTTT. This translates into CASSPTRAGELFF.

This rearrangement joins TRBV7-8 to TRBJ1-3, with 7 bases lining up with TRBD1. Trimming at V came to 4 bases and at J to 4 bases, leaving 7 bases not matched to a gene. Germline CDR1 SGHVS, CDR2 FQNEAQ. This CDR3 has 15 residues. The CDR3 reads CASSSGQASGNTIYF. The DNA of the CDR3 is TGTGCCAGCAGCTCCGGACAGGCTAGCGGAAACACCATATATTTT.

This rearrangement joins TRBV27 to TRBJ2-3, with D unresolved. V gave up 0 bases and J gave up 1 base, with 5 bases separating them. Germline lookup yields CDR1 MNHEY and CDR2 SMNVEV (reference sequence). This CDR3 has 14 amino acids. In DNA, the CDR3 is TGTGCCAGCAGTTTATCGGGCGGCACAGATACGCAGTATTTT. As protein: CASSLSGGTDTQYF.

The J gene is TRBJ2-1, the V gene TRBV5-1, with 8 positions matching TRBD2. Trimming at V came to 0 bases and at J to 4 bases, leaving 9 bases not matched to a gene. The germline V gene has CDR1 SGHRS and CDR2 YFSETQ. The CDR3 loop spans 17 amino acids. The CDR3, as DNA: TGCGCCAGCAGCTTGGGGGTTATTAGCGGGACTTACAATGAGCAGTTCTTC. It is translated as CASSLGVISGTYNEQFF.

The J gene is TRBJ2-7, the V gene TRBV5-6, with a tentative D call TRBD1 (5 bases). Germline CDR1 and CDR2: SGHDT and YYEEEE. The length of the CDR3 is 14 residues. V shed 2 bases and J shed 3 bases, with 12 bases lying between them. The chain's CDR3 is CASSFGHSIYEQYF. CDR3 nucleotides: TGTGCCAGCAGCTTCGGACATTCCATCTACGAGCAGTACTTC.

The CDR3 spells CASSIQGLHNEKLFF. In DNA form, the CDR3 reads TGTGCCAGTAGTATCCAGGGACTTCATAATGAAAAACTGTTTTTT. This rearrangement joins TRBV19 to TRBJ1-4, with a tentative D call TRBD1 (5 bases). CDR3 length: 15 residues. V dropped 3 bases and J dropped 4 bases, with 12 bases sitting between them. CDR1 is LNHDA and CDR2 is SQIVND in the germline V gene (reference sequence).

This clone was seen only once. This rearrangement joins TRBV6-5 to TRBJ2-7; 8 positions agree with TRBD2. Germline loops: CDR1 MNHEY, CDR2 SVGAGI. The CDR3 spans 12 residues. Unmatched junction bases numbered 4, after V lost 6 bases and J lost 6 bases. The CDR3 region is CASRGTRIEQYF. For the CDR3, the DNA is TGTGCCAGCAGAGGGACTAGGATCGAGCAGTACTTC.

This clone is classed as medium-sized (0.01 to 0.1%). This chain's CDR3 is CSAEEGEQYF. The DNA for the CDR3 is TGCAGTGCTGAGGAGGGCGAGCAGTACTTC. The J gene is TRBJ2-7, the V gene TRBV20-1, with D perhaps matching TRBD2 (6 bases). Germline V gene lookup returns CDR1 DFQATT and CDR2 SNEGSKA (reference sequence). The V and J ends lost 5 bases and 6 bases respectively, with 8 bases between them. CDR3 length: 10 amino acids.

The rearrangement joins TRBV19 to TRBJ1-1, with D unclear. V was shortened by 3 bases and J by 1 base, with 6 bases between the two germline ends. In germline, CDR1 is LNHDA, CDR2 SQIVND (reference sequence). The CDR3 has 13 residues. DNA of the CDR3: TGTGCCAGTAGTATTGGAGAGAACACTGAAGCTTTCTTT. It codes for CASSIGENTEAFF.